The 30 T cell receptor beta chains given below trace back to one sample, sequenced in a study of blood T cells in healthy people across ages. Using a J-beta primer mix together with a sample-barcoded 5' primer, a second PCR was run for roughly 6 to 12 cycles. Via MiXCR, TCRdb re-called the 5' RACE reads, giving one row per CDR3 protein. The table lists about 930,000 distinct CDR3 sequences, about 28% of them singletons, with roughly 10% in the top ten. Separately, the same data were catalogued under a study of T cells of mothers and their children.

Material for sequencing was blood. These receptors all come from a woman between 40 and 50 years old in good health.

This chain uses TRBV6-2 or TRBV6-3 with TRBJ1-1, with D unclear. This CDR3 has 12 amino acids. Germline V gene sequence: CDR1 MNHEY, CDR2 SVGEGT. Trimming took off 8 bases at V and 6 bases at J, with 13 bases between the two ends. CDR3 sequence reads: CASGEWKAEAFF. CDR3 DNA: TGTGCCAGCGGGGAATGGAAGGCTGAAGCTTTCTTT.

This clonotype appeared many times. The chain uses TRBV5-1 and TRBJ2-1; D possibly corresponds to TRBD2 (5 bases). The CDR3 spans 16 residues. Germline CDR1 reads SGHRS; CDR2 reads YFSETQ. V was shortened by 0 bases and J by 5 bases, with 15 bases between the two germline ends. DNA for the CDR3: TGCGCCAGCAGCTTGGCCGAGGGAGCCTTGGACAATGAGCAGTTCTTC. Its translation: CASSLAEGALDNEQFF.

On this clonotype itself: Possible read error: a much larger clone is one base away. The V and J genes are TRBV19 and TRBJ2-6, with D unresolved. Germline V gene lookup returns CDR1 LNHDA and CDR2 SQIVND (reference sequence). CDR3 size: 15 residues. The CDR3 reads CASSIYVSRANVLTF. The CDR3 nucleotides are TGTGCCAGTAGTATTTATGTCTCTAGGGCCAACGTCCTGACTTTC.

The chain couples TRBV6-2 or TRBV6-3 to TRBJ1-2, with a tentative D call TRBD1 (6 bases). The CDR3 length is 13 residues. Trimming took 5 bases from V and 8 from J, leaving 15 bases between them. Per germline, CDR1 MNHEY and CDR2 SVGEGT. CDR3: CASSLRQVAGYTF. The DNA of the CDR3 is TGTGCCAGCAGTCTTCGACAGGTCGCAGGCTACACCTTC.

Worth noting for this clonotype: A read error may be the cause here, since a much bigger clone is one base away. CDR3 loop: CATWGAPVNIQYF. CDR3 bases: TGTGCCACTTGGGGGGCGCCCGTCAACATTCAGTACTTC. The rearrangement uses TRBV28 and TRBJ2-4; D could derive from TRBD1 or TRBD2 (6 bases each). V was cut by 10 bases and J by 7 bases, with 17 bases left in between. This CDR3 has 13 residues. Per the germline V gene, CDR1 is MDHEN and CDR2 is SYDVKM.

The gene calls are TRBV29-1 and TRBJ2-1; 8 nucleotides match TRBD1. The V segment lost 6 bases and the J segment 3 bases; nucleotides outside the gene matches: 7. The CDR3 totals 14 residues. CDR1 SQVTM and CDR2 ANQGSEA come from the germline V gene. CDR3 coding DNA: TGCAGCGTCCCAGACAGGGGACACTACAATGAGCAGTTCTTC. As protein: CSVPDRGHYNEQFF.

This clonotype was detected a few times. The chain uses TRBV5-1 and TRBJ2-7; 10 bases are shared with TRBD1. The ends lost 6 bases at V and 0 bases at J; junction bases unmatched: 6. CDR1 and CDR2 from the germline V gene are SGHRS and YFSETQ. The CDR3 spans 15 residues. Written as DNA, the CDR3 is TGCGCCAGCACCCCAGGGACAGGGGTCTCCTACGAGCAGTACTTC. Translating gives CASTPGTGVSYEQYF.

The rearrangement links TRBV7-6 to TRBJ1-6; unclear D gene. Trimming left V 1 base short and J 10 bases short, with 17 bases between. The CDR3 is made up of 16 amino acids. The germline gives CDR1 SGHVS, CDR2 FNYEAQ. The CDR3 DNA sequence: TGTGCCAGCAGCTTAGATGGGTCAGGTTCTGGCTCACCCCTCCACTTT. Residues: CASSLDGSGSGSPLHF.

Note on this clonotype: A read error may be the cause here, since a much bigger clone is one base away. The DNA of the CDR3 is TGCGCCAGCAGCTCGTCCCCCGGACAGGATACCTACGAGCAGTTCTTC. Encoded protein: CASSSSPGQDTYEQFF. The V gene is TRBV5-1, the J gene TRBJ2-1; TRBD1 aligns across 7 bases. Germline lookup yields CDR1 SGHRS and CDR2 YFSETQ. The ends lost 3 bases at V and 10 bases at J; junction bases unmatched: 16. The length of the CDR3 is 16 residues. The entire variable domain, with the rest obtained from reference TRBV5-1 and TRBJ2-1, is as follows: KAGVTQTPRYLIKTRGQQVTLSCSPISGHRSVSWYQQTPGQGLQFLFEYFSETQRNKGNFPGRFSGRQFSNSRSEMNVSTLELGDSALYLCASSSSPGQDTYEQFFGPGTRLTVL.

This clonotype was seen ten or more times. This chain connects TRBV6-6 to TRBJ2-5; no firm D call. The germline V and J ends were trimmed by 4 bases and 2 bases, with 17 bases remaining between them. Per the germline V gene, CDR1 is MNHNY and CDR2 is SVGAGI (reference sequence). The CDR3 extends over 16 amino acids. CDR3 nucleotides: TGTGCCAGCAGTTTCCTGCTAGGGATAAGGCAAGAGACCCAGTACTTC. Translated, it gives CASSFLLGIRQETQYF.

This clonotype was counted ten times or more. The chain uses TRBV6-4 and TRBJ2-1, with 13 bases matching TRBD2. Trimming took 3 bases from V and 6 from J; bases not matched to a gene: 2. CDR1 MRHNA and CDR2 SNTAGT come from the germline V gene. This CDR3 comprises 15 residues. The CDR3 DNA is TGTGCCAGCAGTGATACTAGCGGGGGGGCCAATGAGCAGTTCTTC. Protein sequence: CASSDTSGGANEQFF.

This clonotype was counted many times. This chain uses TRBV7-2 with TRBJ2-3; TRBD2 matches at 12 bases. Trimming at V came to 2 bases and at J to 2 bases, leaving 2 bases not matched to a gene. The germline V gene has CDR1 SGHTA and CDR2 FQGNSA. The CDR3 extends over 16 amino acids. The CDR3 sequence: CASSLLAGGITDTQYF. DNA for the CDR3: TGTGCCAGCAGCTTACTAGCGGGGGGGATCACAGATACGCAGTATTTT.

This clonotype was found many times. The J gene is TRBJ2-5, the V gene TRBV28; 9 nucleotides line up with TRBD1. V gave up 6 bases and J gave up 4 bases; unmatched junction bases: 9. The CDR3 runs 15 residues. Germline CDR1 is MDHEN and CDR2 is SYDVKM. The CDR3 loop is CASRLGQGKGETQYF. CDR3 bases: TGTGCCAGCAGACTAGGACAGGGGAAGGGAGAGACCCAGTACTTC.

This rearrangement joins TRBV7-2 to TRBJ1-2, with a weak D call TRBD1 (6 bases). The CDR3 totals 14 residues. V was shortened by 3 bases and J by 7 bases, with 15 bases between the two germline ends. Germline lookup yields CDR1 SGHTA and CDR2 FQGNSA. The CDR3 DNA reads as TGTGCCAGCAGCTTTCAGGGGCCGGGGTGTGGCTACACCTTC. This sequence encodes CASSFQGPGCGYTF.

The V call is TRBV7-2, the J call TRBJ2-3; 13 bases align to TRBD2. This CDR3 comprises 16 residues. The V and J ends lost 5 bases and 2 bases, in that order; junction bases with no gene match: 4. Germline assignment: CDR1 SGHTA and CDR2 FQGNSA. CDR3 in amino acids: CASSTGLAGATDTQYF. Written as DNA, the CDR3 is TGTGCCAGCAGCACAGGACTAGCGGGGGCCACAGATACGCAGTATTTT.

This clonotype was observed many times. The V call is TRBV6-1, the J call TRBJ2-7; 8 bases fit TRBD2. The CDR3 totals 18 residues. Per germline, CDR1 MNHNS and CDR2 SASEGT. J lost 3 bases, V lost 2 bases, and 15 bases had no gene match. CDR3 DNA: TGTGCCAGCAGTGAACAGCGGGGGTTCTATTATGTGGGCTACGAGCAGTACTTC. This translates into CASSEQRGFYYVGYEQYF.

J is TRBJ2-1 and V is TRBV7-9, with 7 bases lining up with TRBD1. The CDR3 has 15 residues. The V gene's germline CDR1 is SEHNR and CDR2 FQNEAQ (reference sequence). J lost 4 bases, V lost 4 bases, and 7 bases had no gene match. CDR3 sequence: CASSSGTVPYNEQFF. CDR3 DNA: TGTGCCAGCAGCTCCGGGACAGTACCTTACAATGAGCAGTTCTTC.

CDR3 nucleotide sequence: TGCAGCGTTGAACATGCGCAAATACACAATGAGCAGTTCTTC. Amino acids: CSVEHAQIHNEQFF. The genes are TRBV29-1 and TRBJ2-1; D remains ambiguous. The length of the CDR3 is 14 residues. CDR1 is SQVTM and CDR2 is ANQGSEA in the germline V gene. Deletions cut 2 bases from V and 5 bases from J, with 13 bases between.

The CDR3 protein is CAWSSRRQGNDYGYTF. In DNA, the CDR3 is TGTGCCTGGAGTTCTAGGCGGCAGGGCAATGACTATGGCTACACCTTC. The chain joins TRBV30 to TRBJ1-2; TRBD1 might be the D (5 bases). CDR1 is GTSNPN and CDR2 is SVGIG in the germline V gene (reference sequence). V was trimmed by 2 bases and J by 3 bases, leaving 19 bases between them. The CDR3 extends over 16 amino acids.

This clonotype occurred a few times. This chain joins TRBV20-1 and TRBJ1-5; 9 nucleotides line up with TRBD1. V dropped 0 bases and J dropped 0; count of bases not matched to a gene: 6. This CDR3 has 17 residues. Germline V gene sequence: CDR1 DFQATT, CDR2 SNEGSKA (reference sequence). CDR3 amino acids: CSARDRDRAYSNQPQHF. DNA of the CDR3: TGCAGTGCTAGAGACCGGGACAGGGCTTATAGCAATCAGCCCCAGCATTTT.

At least ten counts were recorded for this clonotype. The rearrangement joins TRBV7-9 to TRBJ2-7, with D possibly matching TRBD2 (6 bases). The ends were cut back, 4 bases at V and 4 bases at J, with 14 bases in the middle. CDR3 length: 14 amino acids. CDR1 SEHNR and CDR2 FQNEAQ come from the germline V gene (reference sequence). CDR3 protein: CASSSGLTGYEQYF. CDR3 DNA: TGTGCCAGCAGCTCGGGACTTACCGGGTACGAGCAGTACTTC.

V and J are TRBV20-1 and TRBJ2-1; 10 bases fit TRBD2. Per germline, CDR1 DFQATT and CDR2 SNEGSKA (reference sequence). V lost 3 bases to trimming and J lost 4 bases; unmatched junction nucleotides: 6. The CDR3 has 15 residues. The CDR3 spells CSASTSGAKYNEQFF. CDR3 DNA sequence: TGCAGTGCTAGTACTAGCGGGGCCAAATACAATGAGCAGTTCTTC.

The rearrangement links TRBV20-1 to TRBJ2-6; D is possibly TRBD2 (5 bases). Trimming cost V 7 bases and J 0 bases, with 22 bases left between them. The germline V gene encodes CDR1 DFQATT and CDR2 SNEGSKA (reference sequence). The CDR3 is 18 residues long. In DNA form, the CDR3 reads TGCAGTGTTGGAGGAAGCGGACTGCCAGACTCTGGGGCCAACGTCCTGACTTTC. It encodes CSVGGSGLPDSGANVLTF.

This clonotype was observed a few times. V is TRBV5-1 and J is TRBJ1-1; D is ambiguous. With 0 bases removed from V and 0 bases from J, the gap between germline ends came to 9 bases. This CDR3 is 15 amino acids long. The germline gives CDR1 SGHRS, CDR2 YFSETQ. The CDR3 DNA reads as TGCGCCAGCAGCTTGGTACAGTCTATGAACACTGAAGCTTTCTTT. Protein: CASSLVQSMNTEAFF.

Turning to this clonotype: One junction end disagrees with the germline gene, perhaps due to a read error. The chain recombines TRBV7-8 with TRBJ1-2; D is uncertain. The CDR3 runs to 21 residues. Germline CDR1 reads SGHVS; CDR2 reads FQNEAQ. The CDR3: CAGSPSIFRRSGVSPLYGYTF. CDR3 DNA: TGTGCCGGCAGCCCTAGTATATTTCGGAGGTCAGGAGTAAGTCCCCTCTATGGCTACACCTTC.

CDR3 sequence: CASSRGGPLTQETQYF. As DNA, the CDR3 is TGTGCCAGCAGTAGGGGGGGGCCACTTACCCAAGAGACCCAGTACTTC. The J gene is TRBJ2-5, the V gene TRBV6-5, with D tentatively TRBD2 (7 bases). The V end was cut by 5 bases, the J end by 1 base, with 17 bases between. CDR1 and CDR2 (germline): MNHEY, SVGAGI. The CDR3 totals 16 residues.

The genes are TRBV20-1 and TRBJ2-7; D may match TRBD1 or TRBD2 (7 bases each). Germline loops: CDR1 DFQATT, CDR2 SNEGSKA (reference sequence). V lost 6 bases, J lost 6 bases, and 21 bases lay in between. The CDR3 totals 14 residues. The CDR3 is CSALGRGQGFEQYF. As DNA, the CDR3 is TGCAGTGCCCTGGGGAGGGGGCAAGGATTCGAGCAGTACTTC.

This clonotype appeared many times. The genes are TRBV20-1 and TRBJ2-7; TRBD2 agrees at 7 bases. The J segment lost 2 bases and the V segment lost 5 bases, leaving 9 bases of the junction unmatched. Germline CDR1 and CDR2: DFQATT and SNEGSKA (reference sequence). The CDR3 sequence is 14 residues long. The CDR3 DNA follows: TGCAGTGCTCCGGGGGAGGGTAGGACCTACGAGCAGTACTTC. Its translation is CSAPGEGRTYEQYF.

This clonotype was seen more than once but under ten times. This sequence joins TRBV28 and TRBJ1-5, with TRBD1 matching 8 bases. The V and J ends lost 7 bases and 4 bases, in that order; junction bases with no gene match: 6. The germline CDR1 and CDR2 sequences are MDHEN and SYDVKM. This CDR3 has 14 amino acids. The CDR3 loop reads CASTKDRVNQPQHF. DNA of the CDR3: TGTGCCAGCACCAAGGACAGGGTTAATCAGCCCCAGCATTTT.

The chain is built from TRBV7-2 and TRBJ1-5, with 7 bases identical to TRBD1. With 5 bases clipped from V and 7 bases from J, the junction kept 11 bases outside the gene matches. The CDR3 runs 15 residues. CDR1 is SGHTA, CDR2 FQGNSA, per germline. DNA of the CDR3: TGTGCCAGCAGCCCGGAGGGGGCCGCCGGCCAGCCCCAGCATTTT. This codes for CASSPEGAAGQPQHF. The full variable domain, in which reference TRBV7-2 and TRBJ1-5 provide the parts outside the CDR3, is GAGVSQSPSNKVTEKGKDVELRCDPISGHTALYWYRQSLGQGLEFLIYFQGNSAPDKSGLPSDRFSAERTGGSVSTLTIQRTQQEDSAVYLCASSPEGAAGQPQHFGDGTRLSIL.